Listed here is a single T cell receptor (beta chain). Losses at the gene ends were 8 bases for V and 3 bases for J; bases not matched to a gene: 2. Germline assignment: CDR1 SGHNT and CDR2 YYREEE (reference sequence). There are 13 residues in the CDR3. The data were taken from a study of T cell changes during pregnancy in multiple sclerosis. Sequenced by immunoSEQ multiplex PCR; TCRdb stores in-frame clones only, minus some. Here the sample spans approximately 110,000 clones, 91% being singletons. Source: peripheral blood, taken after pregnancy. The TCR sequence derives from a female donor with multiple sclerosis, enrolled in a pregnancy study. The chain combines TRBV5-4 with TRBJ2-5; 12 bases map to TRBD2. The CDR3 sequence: CASRTSGEETQYF. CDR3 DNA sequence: TGTGCCAGTCGGACTAGCGGGGAAGAGACCCAGTACTTC. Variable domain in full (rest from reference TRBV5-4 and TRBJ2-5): ETGVTQSPTHLIKTRGQQVTLRCSSQSGHNTVSWYQQALGQGPQFIFQYYREEENGRGNFPPRFSGLQFPNYSSELNVNALELDDSALYLCASRTSGEETQYFGPGTRLLVL.